Listed below are T cell receptor beta chains from one sample, sequenced in a study of vaccination effects on CD4 cells after COVID-19. Clones were read by immunoSEQ multiplex PCR, and TCRdb kept only the in-frame ones, dropping some. Among roughly 24,000 clones listed, approximately 70% were seen once. No antigen is known for these receptors. Specimen: CD4+ T cells from PBMCs cultured with HCoV-NL63 spike peptides, collected after COVID-19 vaccination. The receptors derive from a human donor who received a COVID-19 vaccine. The conserved cysteine and the conserved F or W are not part of the CDR3 here. A D gene is named only where the DNA matches it firmly.

v_call: TRBV3-1/TRBV3-2
cdr3_length: 12
d_call: NA
j_call: TRBJ1-2
cdr3_aa: ASRQDNGVGGYT

v_call: TRBV2
cdr3_length: 11
d_call: NA
j_call: TRBJ1-1
cdr3_aa: ASLGQMNTEAF

v_call: TRBV5-4
cdr3_length: 13
d_call: NA
j_call: TRBJ2-3
cdr3_aa: ASSSFSSRPDTQY

v_call: TRBV5-1
cdr3_length: 13
d_call: NA
j_call: TRBJ2-7
cdr3_aa: ASSLEVAARSEQY

v_call: TRBV4-2
cdr3_length: 15
d_call: NA
j_call: TRBJ1-2
cdr3_aa: ASSQDPPPGTAYGYT

v_call: TRBV25-1
cdr3_length: 15
d_call: NA
j_call: TRBJ2-2
cdr3_aa: ASRKGGQYNQMGELF

v_call: TRBV6-5
cdr3_length: 12
d_call: NA
j_call: TRBJ2-3
cdr3_aa: ASSYSASTDTQY

v_call: TRBV29-1
cdr3_length: 11
d_call: NA
j_call: TRBJ2-5
cdr3_aa: SVRRDSRKTQY

v_call: TRBV4-2
cdr3_length: 12
d_call: TRBD1
j_call: TRBJ2-3
cdr3_aa: ASSSDRATDTQY

v_call: TRBV9
cdr3_length: 12
d_call: NA
j_call: TRBJ2-3
cdr3_aa: ASSVSPGTDTQY

v_call: TRBV5-1
cdr3_length: 14
d_call: TRBD2
j_call: TRBJ2-3
cdr3_aa: ASSSLAGGNTDTQY

v_call: TRBV4-1
cdr3_length: 12
d_call: NA
j_call: TRBJ1-2
cdr3_aa: ASSQPAFSGGYT

v_call: TRBV11-2
cdr3_length: 13
d_call: NA
j_call: TRBJ2-4
cdr3_aa: ASSSTSVAKNIQY

v_call: TRBV29-1
cdr3_length: 13
d_call: TRBD2
j_call: TRBJ2-7
cdr3_aa: SVEGEGTSGIEQY

v_call: TRBV6-4
cdr3_length: 13
d_call: NA
j_call: TRBJ1-1
cdr3_aa: AIPRGGRRWTEAF

v_call: TRBV27
cdr3_length: 13
d_call: TRBD2
j_call: TRBJ2-1
cdr3_aa: ASTPRGRGYNEQF

v_call: TRBV28
cdr3_length: 10
d_call: NA
j_call: TRBJ2-1
cdr3_aa: ASSSGQFKQF

v_call: TRBV18
cdr3_length: 14
d_call: NA
j_call: TRBJ1-1
cdr3_aa: ASSPGVRGGYTEAF

v_call: TRBV19
cdr3_length: 12
d_call: NA
j_call: TRBJ1-5
cdr3_aa: ASSPVGEVQPQH

v_call: TRBV2
cdr3_length: 10
d_call: NA
j_call: TRBJ1-2
cdr3_aa: ASSEKGYGYT

v_call: TRBV7-8
cdr3_length: 16
d_call: TRBD1
j_call: TRBJ2-6
cdr3_aa: ASSLRTGTPSGANVLT

v_call: TRBV11-2
cdr3_length: 12
d_call: TRBD1
j_call: TRBJ1-1
cdr3_aa: ASSPTGGPGEAF

v_call: TRBV7-9
cdr3_length: 14
d_call: NA
j_call: TRBJ1-6
cdr3_aa: ASSPRGGSGYSPLH

v_call: TRBV7-9
cdr3_length: 16
d_call: TRBD2
j_call: TRBJ2-5
cdr3_aa: ASSLALLTGGIQETQY

v_call: TRBV9
cdr3_length: 13
d_call: NA
j_call: TRBJ2-5
cdr3_aa: ASSVTGIPSETQY

v_call: TRBV4-1
cdr3_length: 12
d_call: NA
j_call: TRBJ2-1
cdr3_aa: ASSQESDLGEQF

v_call: TRBV6-5
cdr3_length: 12
d_call: NA
j_call: TRBJ1-5
cdr3_aa: APRGGPSNQPQH

v_call: TRBV7-9
cdr3_length: 15
d_call: TRBD2
j_call: TRBJ2-1
cdr3_aa: ASSSNRAGRSYNEQF

v_call: TRBV6-1
cdr3_length: 13
d_call: TRBD1
j_call: TRBJ2-5
cdr3_aa: ASSEVGTGLQTQY

v_call: TRBV7-2
cdr3_length: 14
d_call: TRBD2
j_call: TRBJ2-7
cdr3_aa: ASSLIAGGPVHEQY

v_call: TRBV18
cdr3_length: 14
d_call: TRBD1
j_call: TRBJ1-1
cdr3_aa: ASSRDKGASNTEAF

v_call: TRBV10-3
cdr3_length: 13
d_call: TRBD1
j_call: TRBJ1-2
cdr3_aa: AISGGQGFNYGYT

v_call: TRBV4-1
cdr3_length: 14
d_call: NA
j_call: TRBJ2-5
cdr3_aa: ASSQLLTGDKKTQY

v_call: TRBV21-1
cdr3_length: 12
d_call: NA
j_call: TRBJ2-7
cdr3_aa: ASSKGGDIHEQY

v_call: TRBV28
cdr3_length: 19
d_call: TRBD2
j_call: TRBJ2-6
cdr3_aa: ASSSFREGVPPYSGANVLT

v_call: TRBV3-1/TRBV3-2
cdr3_length: 13
d_call: NA
j_call: TRBJ1-6
cdr3_aa: ASSPRRGIGSPLH

v_call: TRBV11-2
cdr3_length: 13
d_call: NA
j_call: TRBJ2-7
cdr3_aa: ASSPAWGEQYEQY

v_call: TRBV11-2
cdr3_length: 14
d_call: NA
j_call: TRBJ1-2
cdr3_aa: ASSLRRANPGYGYT

v_call: TRBV12-3/TRBV12-4
cdr3_length: 11
d_call: NA
j_call: TRBJ2-3
cdr3_aa: ASSLGDTDTQY

v_call: TRBV23-1
cdr3_length: 17
d_call: TRBD1
j_call: TRBJ2-3
cdr3_aa: ASRGSGTGGEESTDTQY

v_call: TRBV29-1
cdr3_length: 11
d_call: TRBD1
j_call: TRBJ2-5
cdr3_aa: SVTRDSKETQY

v_call: TRBV11-2
cdr3_length: 16
d_call: NA
j_call: TRBJ1-3
cdr3_aa: ASSLAFGGARTGNTIY

v_call: TRBV6-1
cdr3_length: 13
d_call: NA
j_call: TRBJ1-5
cdr3_aa: ASSEKGYSNQPQH

v_call: TRBV5-4
cdr3_length: 14
d_call: TRBD2
j_call: TRBJ2-5
cdr3_aa: ASSLDGLAGQETQY

v_call: TRBV6-5
cdr3_length: 11
d_call: NA
j_call: TRBJ1-1
cdr3_aa: ASSLQLNTEAF

v_call: TRBV2
cdr3_length: 13
d_call: NA
j_call: TRBJ1-6
cdr3_aa: ASSEVRGWNSPLH

v_call: TRBV4-1
cdr3_length: 13
d_call: NA
j_call: TRBJ1-1
cdr3_aa: ASSRTGPGGTEAF

v_call: TRBV2
cdr3_length: 10
d_call: NA
j_call: TRBJ2-7
cdr3_aa: ASSDTLYEQY

v_call: TRBV30
cdr3_length: 15
d_call: NA
j_call: TRBJ1-3
cdr3_aa: AWSATRTVLTGNTIY

v_call: TRBV27
cdr3_length: 13
d_call: TRBD1
j_call: TRBJ2-3
cdr3_aa: ASRWTGGNTDTQY

v_call: TRBV19
cdr3_length: 15
d_call: TRBD2
j_call: TRBJ2-1
cdr3_aa: ASSMKGGRQSYNEQF

v_call: TRBV6-6
cdr3_length: 13
d_call: TRBD2
j_call: TRBJ2-7
cdr3_aa: ASSYSRLAGYEQY

v_call: TRBV6-5
cdr3_length: 13
d_call: TRBD1
j_call: TRBJ1-5
cdr3_aa: ASSSGQGGNQPQH

v_call: TRBV4-2
cdr3_length: 13
d_call: NA
j_call: TRBJ2-5
cdr3_aa: ASSQEGWGQETQY

v_call: TRBV7-2
cdr3_length: 13
d_call: TRBD1
j_call: TRBJ1-2
cdr3_aa: ASSPRTGGRYGYT

v_call: TRBV5-1
cdr3_length: 11
d_call: NA
j_call: TRBJ2-3
cdr3_aa: ATRVQGTDTQY

v_call: TRBV27
cdr3_length: 13
d_call: TRBD1
j_call: TRBJ1-2
cdr3_aa: ASKQVKGQNYGYT

v_call: TRBV12-5
cdr3_length: 12
d_call: NA
j_call: TRBJ1-3
cdr3_aa: ASGTRTAGNTIY

v_call: TRBV30
cdr3_length: 11
d_call: TRBD1
j_call: TRBJ1-4
cdr3_aa: AWSRGLGEKLF